This T cell receptor beta chain was captured in a study of blood T cells in healthy people across ages. Germline CDR1 reads MDHEN; CDR2 reads SYDVKM. The CDR3 sequence is 17 residues long. Trimming removed 7 bases at V and 3 bases at J, with 22 bases between. Comments on this clonotype: No antigen is known for it.

It was with a sample-barcoded 5' primer and a J-beta primer mix that a second PCR of about 6 to 12 cycles was run. Each TCR beta cDNA got a 12-nucleotide random molecular identifier. MiXCR, run by TCRdb on the 5' RACE reads, gives a single entry per CDR3 protein. The sample carries approximately 900,000 distinct CDR3 sequences, roughly 29% recorded once. Findings and limits, study-wide: PBMC samples, being unsorted, prevented any conclusive comparison of naive and antigen-experienced cells.

The sample also formed part of further work on T cells of mothers and their children. This second study notes: The study obtained over 8 million TCR beta CDR3 reads per mother and about 3 million per child. Similar effects of thymic selection on TCR recombination output were recorded in related and unrelated pairs.

This chain links TRBV28 with TRBJ1-5; tentative D call: TRBD1 (5 bases). Sequencing used blood. This receptor was identified in a middle-aged woman in good health. The CDR3 region is CASITPGNRINNQPQHF. The CDR3 DNA sequence: TGTGCCAGCATCACACCCGGAAACAGGATAAACAATCAGCCCCAGCATTTT.